These T cell receptor beta chains were read from a single sample in a study of identical twins. TCRdb reprocessed the 5' RACE reads with MiXCR, giving one entry per CDR3 protein. Of around 250,000 distinct CDR3 sequences in the sample, around 6.6% are singletons; the top ten hold more than 3%. In addition, the sample was reused for a study of yellow fever vaccine responses in identical twins.

The sample comprised memory (CD45RO+) T cells sorted from blood. These receptors all come from a woman aged 18-35 years in good health. The conserved cysteine and the conserved F or W are not part of the CDR3 here.

V	J	CDR3
TRBV20-1	TRBJ2-7	SARDPGGLSYEQY
TRBV20-1	TRBJ2-7	SAESGTNYEQY
TRBV29-1	TRBJ2-3	SVAAGGSTDTQY
TRBV3-1	TRBJ1-1	ASSSRDRFRTEAF
TRBV15	TRBJ2-7	ATSRGFILGDRKYSYEQY
TRBV28	TRBJ1-1	ASNEPSSLNTEAF
TRBV28	TRBJ2-1	ASRGTSGGAYNEQF
TRBV12-3/TRBV12-4	TRBJ2-3	AFSPGSWLSPPDTQY
TRBV27	TRBJ1-1	ASSSTGAPPEAF
TRBV3-1	TRBJ2-2	ASSQGGLAGVTGELF
TRBV19	TRBJ2-2	ASSIDPGLAGGSTGELF
TRBV7-2	TRBJ2-5	ASSPLGFQETQY
TRBV5-1	TRBJ2-7	ASSPTSGTFYEQY
TRBV6-5	TRBJ2-5	ASSSGAGQETQY
TRBV10-2	TRBJ2-2	ASSETGLGIGELF
TRBV4-2	TRBJ2-3	ASSQDRLAGVTDTQY
TRBV12-3/TRBV12-4	TRBJ2-1	TSSLARVSGLAFYNEQF
TRBV5-2	TRBJ2-1	ACSLNVGTVQANEQF
TRBV20-1	TRBJ2-1	SATELAGGFEQF
TRBV6-5	TRBJ2-2	ASRRTTGELF
TRBV7-6	TRBJ2-7	ASSPQAGTTVYEQY
TRBV5-1	TRBJ2-7	ASSTGTGKTSYEQY
TRBV5-1	TRBJ2-5	ASSLWQGKETQY
TRBV27	TRBJ2-6	ASSGLSGANVLT
TRBV6-5	TRBJ1-2	ASSYRPGLTANYGYT
TRBV24-1	TRBJ2-5	ATSDLAPQGAERETQY
TRBV3-1	TRBJ2-3	ASSQPKTSQSTDTQY
TRBV10-3	TRBJ1-1	AISVSATLDEAF
TRBV12-3/TRBV12-4	TRBJ1-5	ASSPSTGSGNQPQH
TRBV20-1	TRBJ2-1	SARVHGYGSYNEQF
TRBV6-5	TRBJ1-1	ASSYLSGQMNTEAF
TRBV6-6	TRBJ1-2	ASSITGDYGYT
TRBV3-1	TRBJ2-1	ASSQDGTSGGRKF
TRBV24-1	TRBJ2-7	ATSDHLAHEQY
TRBV5-1	TRBJ2-5	ASSLTRQGVGETQY
TRBV24-1	TRBJ1-4	ATSDSKYTTNEKLF
TRBV20-1	TRBJ1-1	SARRVAETEAF
TRBV7-9	TRBJ1-4	ASSRTGGNEKLF
TRBV15	TRBJ2-7	ATSRDLAGGYEQY
TRBV20-1	TRBJ2-3	SASSGLAGGSPQY
TRBV27	TRBJ1-5	ASSSLRTQKGNQPQH
TRBV7-2	TRBJ2-1	ASSLSSVNEQF
TRBV12-3/TRBV12-4	TRBJ2-6	AFSRRGQTHSGANVLT
TRBV29-1	TRBJ1-3	SVRTGGNTIY
TRBV12-3/TRBV12-4	TRBJ1-6	ASLGQGNSPLH
TRBV6-1	TRBJ1-2	ASNNRANYGYT
TRBV28	TRBJ2-1	ASSFLQGAYNEQF
TRBV5-1	TRBJ2-1	ASSLTGEREQF
TRBV6-5	TRBJ2-3	ASSYSKGRADTQY
TRBV10-3	TRBJ2-3	AISEGGGRDVDTQY
TRBV20-1	TRBJ1-4	SAGRQGAGEKLF
TRBV7-3	TRBJ2-2	ASSYFLAGGAGELF
TRBV15	TRBJ2-3	ATSAFITGGTDTQY